This entry concerns a single T cell receptor (beta chain). This sample is drawn from a study of blood T cell repertoires in COVID-19. The assay was immunoSEQ multiplex PCR, and TCRdb's table has in-frame clones only and misses some. The repertoire holds 250,000 to 350,000 clones, with around 91% as singletons. The CDR3 is made up of 13 amino acids. In germline, CDR1 is LNHDA, CDR2 SQIVND (reference sequence). With 7 bases clipped from V and 6 bases from J, the junction kept 5 bases outside the gene matches. The sequence derives from a young woman with acute COVID-19. The V call is TRBV19, the J call TRBJ1-5; 8 nucleotides match TRBD1. The specimen was PBMCs or T cells enriched from blood (not recorded which). The CDR3 DNA reads as TGTGCCAGTACCTACAGGGGGTCTCAGCCCCAGCATTTT. Translation gives CASTYRGSQPQHF.